The T cell receptor (beta chain) under discussion was sequenced for a study of control samples from healthy donors and cancer patients. The method was immunoSEQ multiplex PCR; TCRdb's version includes in-frame clones alone and lacks a portion of them. This repertoire shows around 43,000 clones, 80% to 95% found once; its top ten account for around 3.6%. V dropped 8 bases and J dropped 1 base, with 23 bases sitting between them. Germline CDR1 is PRHDT and CDR2 is FYEKMQ (reference sequence). The CDR3 is 17 residues long. This sequence was found in a woman between 50 and 59 years old in good health. The chain carries TRBV13 and TRBJ2-5; either TRBD1 or TRBD2 may supply D (6 bases each). Sequencing was done on a sample of blood. CDR3 region: CASGSLRGEIGQETQYF. Written as DNA, the CDR3 is TGTGCCAGCGGGTCCCTGAGGGGGGAGATCGGCCAAGAGACCCAGTACTTC.